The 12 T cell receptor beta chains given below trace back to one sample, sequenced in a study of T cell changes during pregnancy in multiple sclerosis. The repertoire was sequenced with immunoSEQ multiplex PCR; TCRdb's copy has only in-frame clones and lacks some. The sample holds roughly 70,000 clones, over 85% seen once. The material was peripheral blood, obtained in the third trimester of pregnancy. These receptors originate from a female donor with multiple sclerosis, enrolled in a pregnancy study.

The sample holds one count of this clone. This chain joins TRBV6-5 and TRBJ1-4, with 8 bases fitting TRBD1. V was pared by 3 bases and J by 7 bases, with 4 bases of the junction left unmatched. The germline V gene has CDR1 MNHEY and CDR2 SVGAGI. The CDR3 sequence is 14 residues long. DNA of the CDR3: TGTGCCAGCAGTTATACAGGGGGGGGTGAAAAACTGTTTTTT. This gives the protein CASSYTGGGEKLFF.

CDR3 sequence: CALDRGDYSNQPQHF. CDR3 nucleotides: TGTGCCCTGGACAGGGGCGACTATAGCAATCAGCCCCAGCATTTT. The V call is TRBV6-1, the J call TRBJ1-5; 9 nucleotides align to TRBD1. CDR3 size: 15 residues. J lost 0 bases, V lost 11 bases, and 8 bases had no gene match. Germline lookup yields CDR1 MNHNS and CDR2 SASEGT.

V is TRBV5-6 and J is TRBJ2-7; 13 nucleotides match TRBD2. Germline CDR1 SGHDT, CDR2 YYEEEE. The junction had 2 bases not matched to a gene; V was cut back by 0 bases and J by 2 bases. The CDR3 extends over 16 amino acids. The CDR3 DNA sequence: TGTGCCAGCAGCTTGGGAACTAGCGGGAGGGCCTACGAGCAGTACTTC. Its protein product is CASSLGTSGRAYEQYF.

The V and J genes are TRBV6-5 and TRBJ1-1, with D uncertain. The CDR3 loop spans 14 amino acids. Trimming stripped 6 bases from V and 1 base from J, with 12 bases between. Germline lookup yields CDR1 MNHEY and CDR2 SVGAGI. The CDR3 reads CASSLLRRNTEAFF. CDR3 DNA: TGTGCCAGCAGCCTATTGAGGAGGAACACTGAAGCTTTCTTT.

The CDR3 protein is CASSSGNYNEQFF. CDR3 sequence (DNA): TGTGCCAGTAGTAGCGGAAACTACAATGAGCAGTTCTTC. The J gene is TRBJ2-1, the V gene TRBV19, with D hard to call. This CDR3 comprises 13 residues. Trimming removed 4 bases from V and 3 bases from J, with 7 bases in between. In germline, CDR1 is LNHDA, CDR2 SQIVND (reference sequence). The full variable domain, in which reference TRBV19 and TRBJ2-1 provide the parts outside the CDR3, is DGGITQSPKYLFRKEGQNVTLSCEQNLNHDAMYWYRQDPGQGLRLIYYSQIVNDFQKGDIAEGYSVSREKKESFPLTVTSAQKNPTAFYLCASSSGNYNEQFFGPGTRLTVL.

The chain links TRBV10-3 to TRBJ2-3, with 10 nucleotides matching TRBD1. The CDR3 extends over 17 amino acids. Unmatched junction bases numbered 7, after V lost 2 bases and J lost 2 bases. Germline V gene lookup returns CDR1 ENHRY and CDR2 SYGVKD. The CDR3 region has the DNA TGTGCCATCAGTGAGCCGGACAGGGGGTTTTTCACAGATACGCAGTATTTT. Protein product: CAISEPDRGFFTDTQYF.

CDR3: CASSLSGQGTFGELFF. In DNA, the CDR3 is TGTGCCAGCAGCTTGAGCGGACAGGGAACGTTCGGGGAGCTGTTTTTT. The V call is TRBV5-6, the J call TRBJ2-2, with 8 bases lining up with TRBD1. V trimming: 1 base; J trimming: 7 bases; junction bases outside the gene matches: 9. The CDR3 totals 16 residues. Germline V gives CDR1 SGHDT, CDR2 YYEEEE.

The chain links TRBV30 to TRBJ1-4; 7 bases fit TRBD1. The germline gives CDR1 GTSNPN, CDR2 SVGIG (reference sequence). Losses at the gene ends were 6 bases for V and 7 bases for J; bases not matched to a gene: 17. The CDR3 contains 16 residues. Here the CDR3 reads CACRDSVWGEGEKLFF. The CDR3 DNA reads TGTGCCTGCCGGGACAGCGTTTGGGGGGAAGGTGAAAAACTGTTTTTT.

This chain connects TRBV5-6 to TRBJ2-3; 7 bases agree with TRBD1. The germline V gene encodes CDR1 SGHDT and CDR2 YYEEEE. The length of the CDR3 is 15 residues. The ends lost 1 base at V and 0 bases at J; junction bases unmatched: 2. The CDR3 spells CASSLTGASTDTQYF. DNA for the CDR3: TGTGCCAGCAGCTTGACAGGGGCTAGCACAGATACGCAGTATTTT.

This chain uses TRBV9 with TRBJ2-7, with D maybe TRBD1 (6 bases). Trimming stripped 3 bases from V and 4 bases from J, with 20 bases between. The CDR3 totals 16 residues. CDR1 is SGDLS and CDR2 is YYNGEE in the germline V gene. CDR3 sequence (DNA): TGTGCCAGCAGCGCCCGACTAACAGGGACCAGATACGAGCAGTACTTC. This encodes CASSARLTGTRYEQYF.

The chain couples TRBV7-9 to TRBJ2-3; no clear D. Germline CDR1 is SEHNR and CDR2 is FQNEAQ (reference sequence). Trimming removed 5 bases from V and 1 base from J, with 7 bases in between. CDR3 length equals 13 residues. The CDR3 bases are TGTGCCAGCAGCCCCCCAGGCACAGATACGCAGTATTTT. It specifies CASSPPGTDTQYF.

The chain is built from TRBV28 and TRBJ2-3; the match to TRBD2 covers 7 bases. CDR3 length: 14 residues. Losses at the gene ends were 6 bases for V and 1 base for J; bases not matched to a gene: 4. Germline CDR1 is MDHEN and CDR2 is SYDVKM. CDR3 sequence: CASSGTSGTDTQYF. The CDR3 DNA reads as TGTGCCAGCAGCGGCACTAGCGGCACAGATACGCAGTATTTT.